This T cell receptor (beta chain) was observed in a study of blood T cell repertoires in COVID-19. The CDR3 runs to 14 residues. The V gene lost 0 bases and the J gene lost 6 bases, with 10 bases spanning the gap. CDR1 and CDR2 (germline): SGDLS, YYNGEE. Sequencing was performed with immunoSEQ multiplex PCR; in TCRdb, only in-frame clones are kept and a portion is missing. This sample has some 220,000 clones, with 75% to 90% found just once. The Seattle site enrolled patients during active infection and followed them longitudinally. The sequencing sample was made of peripheral blood. This sequence joins TRBV9 and TRBJ1-5, with unresolved D. This sequence was found in a woman in her sixties or seventies with COVID-19, enrolled during active disease. In nucleotides, the CDR3 is TGTGCCAGCAGCGTAGCGGGGTTGGGTCAGCCCCAGCATTTT. Translation: CASSVAGLGQPQHF.